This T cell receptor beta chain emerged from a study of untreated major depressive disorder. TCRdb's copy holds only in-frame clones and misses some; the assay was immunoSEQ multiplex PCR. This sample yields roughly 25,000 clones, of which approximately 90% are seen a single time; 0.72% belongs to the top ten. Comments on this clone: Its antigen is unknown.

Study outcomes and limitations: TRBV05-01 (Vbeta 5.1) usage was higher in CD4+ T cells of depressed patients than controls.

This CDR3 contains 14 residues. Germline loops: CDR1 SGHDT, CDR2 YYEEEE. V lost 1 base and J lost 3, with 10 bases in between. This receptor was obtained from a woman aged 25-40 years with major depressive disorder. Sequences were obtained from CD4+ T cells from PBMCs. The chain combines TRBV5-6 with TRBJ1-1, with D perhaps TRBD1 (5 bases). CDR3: CASSLFRVYTEAFF. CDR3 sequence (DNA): TGTGCCAGCAGCTTGTTCAGGGTGTACACTGAAGCTTTCTTT.